Shown below are 4 T cell receptor beta chains from a single sample sequenced in a study of CXCR3-negative and CXCR3-positive naive CD8 T cells (dated by TCRdb to the late 2010s). Overall study outcomes, separate from this receptor: TRB CDR3s from CXCR3-positive naive cells showed higher hydrophobicity (lower Kidera factor 4), lower energy, and higher strength and volume indices than CXCR3-negative naive cells.

These reads were obtained on a NextSeq 550. The Human TCR Profiling Kit (MiLaboratory) was used to make UMI-labeled 5' RACE TRB cDNA libraries. TCRdb reprocessed the public reads and reports one entry per CDR3 protein sequence, without DNA. This specimen's table enumerates about 120,000 distinct CDR3 sequences. The ten largest clones capture about 0.35% of the sample. These TCRs are of unknown antigen specificity. What was sequenced was naive CXCR3+ CD8+ T cells from blood. The cell subset or site label for this specimen denotes: CD45RO-CCR7+CD27+CD95- naive CD8+ T cells expressing CXCR3 (TNR3+). The receptors come from a human donor in good health. Some clones in this sample may be carry-over from other donors' samples.

The chain joins TRBV7-3 to TRBJ2-3; the TRBD2 assignment by TCRdb is unverifiable without DNA. The germline V gene has CDR1 SGHTA and CDR2 FQGTGA. The CDR3 is made up of 15 amino acids. Here the CDR3 reads CASSLSGGAVDTQYF.

This chain connects TRBV20-1 to TRBJ2-1. The CDR3 is 13 amino acids. Germline loops: CDR1 DFQATT, CDR2 SNEGSKA (reference sequence). This CDR3 is CSARAVADNEQFF.

This chain links TRBV5-5 with TRBJ2-1; TCRdb returns TRBD2, unconfirmable since there is no DNA. The germline gives CDR1 SGHKS, CDR2 YYEKEE (reference sequence). This CDR3 contains 15 residues. Here the CDR3 reads CASSPWNPRLDEQFF. The full variable domain, completed using reference TRBV5-5 and TRBJ2-1, is DAGVTQSPTHLIKTRGQQVTLRCSPISGHKSVSWYQQVLGQGPQFIFQYYEKEERGRGNFPDRFSARQFPNYSSELNVNALLLGDSALYLCASSPWNPRLDEQFFGPGTRLTVL.

The CDR3 loop is CSVPGVLKNIQYF. The chain links TRBV29-1 to TRBJ2-4; lacking DNA, the TRBD2 call made by TCRdb goes unchecked. The CDR3 extends over 13 amino acids. Germline CDR1 reads SQVTM; CDR2 reads ANQGSEA.